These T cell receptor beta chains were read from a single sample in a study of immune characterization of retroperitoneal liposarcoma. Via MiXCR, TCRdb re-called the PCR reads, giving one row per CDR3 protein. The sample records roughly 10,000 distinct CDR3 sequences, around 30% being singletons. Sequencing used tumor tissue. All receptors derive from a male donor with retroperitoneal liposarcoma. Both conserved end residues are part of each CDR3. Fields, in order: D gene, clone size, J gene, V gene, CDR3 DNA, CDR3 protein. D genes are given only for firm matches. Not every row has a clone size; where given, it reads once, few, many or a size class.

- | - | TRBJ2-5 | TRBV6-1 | TGTGCCAGCAGTCCACCAGGCAGATTACCGGGGGAGACCCAGTACTTC | CASSPPGRLPGETQYF
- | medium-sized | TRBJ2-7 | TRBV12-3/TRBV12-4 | TGTGCCAGCAGTTTTGGCGGAGTCTCCTACGAGCAGTACTTC | CASSFGGVSYEQYF
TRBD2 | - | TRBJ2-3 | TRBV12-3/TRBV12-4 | TGTGCCAGCAGTTTAGGGCTAGCGGGGGGTAGAGATACGCAGTATTTT | CASSLGLAGGRDTQYF
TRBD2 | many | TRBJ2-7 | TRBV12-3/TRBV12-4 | TGTGCCAGCAGTTTCATAACTAGCGGCTACAATGAGCAGTACTTC | CASSFITSGYNEQYF
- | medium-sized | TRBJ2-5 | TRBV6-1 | TGTGCCAGCAGTCACCGGGACGCGTGGAGTGAGACCCAGTACTTC | CASSHRDAWSETQYF
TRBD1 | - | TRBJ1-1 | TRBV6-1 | TGTGCCAGCCCAGGACAGGGGGGGAAAGCGGGCACTGAAGCTTTCTTT | CASPGQGGKAGTEAFF
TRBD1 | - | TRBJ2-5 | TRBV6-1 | TGTGCCAGCAGACCAGGGACAGGTCGGGATGAGCAGTACTTC | CASRPGTGRDEQYF
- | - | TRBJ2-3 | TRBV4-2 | TGTGCCAGCAGCCAAGCGGGAGAGGTGTCGCAGTATTTT | CASSQAGEVSQYF
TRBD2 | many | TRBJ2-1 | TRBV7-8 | TGTGCCAGCAGCTTATTAGCGGGGGGACTCTCCTACAATGAGCAGTTCTTC | CASSLLAGGLSYNEQFF
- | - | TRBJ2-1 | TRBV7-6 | TGTGCCAGCAGCTTAGATGAGGGGCCCACCTACGAGCAGTTCTTC | CASSLDEGPTYEQFF
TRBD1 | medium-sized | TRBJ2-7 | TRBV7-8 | TGTGCCAGTCAGACAGGGGGCGCCTACAATGAGCAGTACTTC | CASQTGGAYNEQYF
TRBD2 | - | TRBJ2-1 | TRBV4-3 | TGCGCCAGCAGCTTTAATAGCGGGAGAGGTCTAGGGGAGCAGTTCTTC | CASSFNSGRGLGEQFF
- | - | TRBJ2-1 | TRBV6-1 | TGTGCCAGCCAAAGGCCCCCTTACGAGCAGTTCTTC | CASQRPPYEQFF
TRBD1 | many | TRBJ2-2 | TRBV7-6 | TGTGCCAGCAGCCAAAGGGGGCGTCCGAACACCGGGGAGCTGTTTTTT | CASSQRGRPNTGELFF
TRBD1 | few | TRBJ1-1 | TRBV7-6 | TGTGCCAGCAGGCCAGGGGGGGGCACTGAAGCTTTCTTT | CASRPGGGTEAFF
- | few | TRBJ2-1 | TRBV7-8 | TGTGCCAGCAGCTTAACCCGGGAAAACATTCAGTTCTTC | CASSLTRENIQFF
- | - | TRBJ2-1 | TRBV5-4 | TGTGCCAGCAGGGACAGCCTGTGGACAATGGAGCAGTTCTTC | CASRDSLWTMEQFF
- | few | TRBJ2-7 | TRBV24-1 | TGTGCCACCAGTCCCGCTCGGGGGCAGCTCAGTCACAATGAGCAGTACTTC | CATSPARGQLSHNEQYF
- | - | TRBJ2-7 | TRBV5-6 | TGTGCCAGCAGCTGGCCCTGGGGCGGCGACTACGAGCAGTACTTC | CASSWPWGGDYEQYF
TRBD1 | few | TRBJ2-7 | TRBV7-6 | TGTGCCAGCAGCTTAGACGGCGGGACAGGGGCCTACAATGAGCAGTACTTC | CASSLDGGTGAYNEQYF
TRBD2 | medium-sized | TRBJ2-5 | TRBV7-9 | TGTGCCAGCAGTCAGTGGGAGGGCCGCGGGACCCAGTACTTC | CASSQWEGRGTQYF
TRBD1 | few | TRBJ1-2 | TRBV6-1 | TGTGCCAGCATTTCAACCCAGGGGGCCGGTGGCTACACCTTC | CASISTQGAGGYTF
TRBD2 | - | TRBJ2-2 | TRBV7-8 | TGTGCCAGCAGCTTTGGACTAGGGGTCGGGGAGCTGTTTTTT | CASSFGLGVGELFF
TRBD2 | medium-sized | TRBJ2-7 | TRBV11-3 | TGTGCCAGCAGCTTAATCGGACTAGCGGGAGGGAATGAGCAGTACTTC | CASSLIGLAGGNEQYF
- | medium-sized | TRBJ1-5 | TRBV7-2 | TGTGCCAGCAGCCGAGACATTAGCAATCAGCCCCAGCATTTT | CASSRDISNQPQHF
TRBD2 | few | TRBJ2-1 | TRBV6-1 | TGTGCCAGCACAAGGGTTGGGGAGGGCTCCAATGAGCAGTTCTTC | CASTRVGEGSNEQFF
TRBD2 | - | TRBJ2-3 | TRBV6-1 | TGTGCCAGCAGCTCCGGGACTAGCGGGAGTACAGATACGCAGTATTTT | CASSSGTSGSTDTQYF
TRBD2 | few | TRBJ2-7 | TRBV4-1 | TGCGCCAGCAGCCAAGGACTAGCGGAGCCCGAGCAGTACTTC | CASSQGLAEPEQYF
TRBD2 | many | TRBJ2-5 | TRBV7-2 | TGTGCCAGCAGCAAGAGAGCGGGAGCGCTATACAATGAGCAGTACTTC | CASSKRAGALYNEQYF
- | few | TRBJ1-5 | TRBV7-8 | TGTGCCAGCAGCTGGGACTTCGTTCAGCCCCAGCATTTT | CASSWDFVQPQHF
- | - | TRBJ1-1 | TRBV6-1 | TGTGCCAGCAGCCACAACCTTGAAGCTTTCTTT | CASSHNLEAFF
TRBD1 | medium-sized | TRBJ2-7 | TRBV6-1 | TGTGCCAGCAGTTCATACAGGGGGACCTACGAGCAGTACTTC | CASSSYRGTYEQYF
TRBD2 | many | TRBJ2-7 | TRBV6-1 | TGTGCCAGCAGTCTGCGCGGGGGGGGCTACGAGCAGTACTTC | CASSLRGGGYEQYF
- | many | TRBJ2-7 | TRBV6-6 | TGTGCCAGCAGTTACACGGGCCACGAGCAGTACTTC | CASSYTGHEQYF
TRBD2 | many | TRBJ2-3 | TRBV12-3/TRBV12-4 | TGTGCCAGCAGTTTACGGGGGGGGACATTGACAGATACGCAGTATTTT | CASSLRGGTLTDTQYF
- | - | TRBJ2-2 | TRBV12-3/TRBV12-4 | TGTGCCAGCAGTTTAGGGCAGGTGAACACCGCGGAGCTGTTTTTT | CASSLGQVNTAELFF
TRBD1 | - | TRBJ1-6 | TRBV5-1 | TGCGCCAGCAGCCTGATAGGACAGGGAGGGGGTTCCCTCTTTTCACCCCTCCACTTT | CASSLIGQGGGSLFSPLHF
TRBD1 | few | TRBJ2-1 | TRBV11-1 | TGTGCCAGCTCGAATAGAAAACAGGGGGCTCGCTACAATGAGCAGTTCTTC | CASSNRKQGARYNEQFF
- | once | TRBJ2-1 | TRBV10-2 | TGCGCCAGCACAGGACAAAGATCCAATGAGCAGTTCTTC | CASTGQRSNEQFF
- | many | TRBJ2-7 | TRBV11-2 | TGTGCCAGCAGCTTAGGGCAGGTTTCCTACAATGAGCAGTACTTC | CASSLGQVSYNEQYF
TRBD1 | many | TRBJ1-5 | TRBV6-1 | TGTGCCAGCAGTGTCAGGGGGTTTAGCAATCAGCCCCAGCATTTT | CASSVRGFSNQPQHF
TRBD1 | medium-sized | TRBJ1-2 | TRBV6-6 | TGTGCCAGCAGTTACCAATCCGGGACAGGGGTCTATGGCTACACCTTC | CASSYQSGTGVYGYTF
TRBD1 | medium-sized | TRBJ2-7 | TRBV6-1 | TGTGCCGCCACCAGGGACAGCGACTTCTACGAGCAGTACTTC | CAATRDSDFYEQYF
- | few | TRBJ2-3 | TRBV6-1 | TGTGCCAGCAGTGAATCAATGGGATCCACAGATACGCAGTATTTT | CASSESMGSTDTQYF
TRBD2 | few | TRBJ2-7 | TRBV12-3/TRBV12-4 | TGTGCCAGCAGCCCGGGACTAGCGGGAGGGCCCCGGCAGTACTTC | CASSPGLAGGPRQYF
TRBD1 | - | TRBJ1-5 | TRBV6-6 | TGTGCCAGCAGAGGACAGGTTGGAGGTCTGCCCCAGCATTTT | CASRGQVGGLPQHF
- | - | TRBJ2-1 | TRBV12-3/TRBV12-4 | TGTGCCAGCAGTTTTAGCGCCTCTAAGCACTACGAGCAGTTCTTC | CASSFSASKHYEQFF
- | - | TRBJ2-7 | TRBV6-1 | TGTGCCAGCAGTTACGACTGGGTCGAGCAGTACTTC | CASSYDWVEQYF
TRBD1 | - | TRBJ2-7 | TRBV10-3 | TGTGCCATCAGTGGAACAGGGGGCCACGAGCAGTACTTC | CAISGTGGHEQYF
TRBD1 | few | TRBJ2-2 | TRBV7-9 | TGTGCCAGCAGCTTACCGACAGGGCCCGGGGAGCTGTTTTTT | CASSLPTGPGELFF
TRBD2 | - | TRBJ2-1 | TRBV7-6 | TGTGCCAGCAGCCCTACACCGGGGGGTAAGCAGTTCTTC | CASSPTPGGKQFF
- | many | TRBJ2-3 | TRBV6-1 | TGTGCCAGCAGCGCTCAGGGCCACCAAGTGACAGATACGCAGTATTTT | CASSAQGHQVTDTQYF